A single sample is the source of the 2 T cell receptor beta chains below, sequenced in a study of blood T cell repertoires in COVID-19. Produced via immunoSEQ multiplex PCR; TCRdb's table is partial and in-frame only. Of roughly 64,000 clones detected, 65% to 90% appear once; the ten largest clones hold roughly 1.2%. The sequenced material came from peripheral blood. All receptors derive from a man aged 35 to 55 with acute or convalescent COVID-19.

This CDR3 is CASTRAGSNSPLHF. CDR3 in DNA: TGTGCCAGCACAAGGGCGGGGTCGAATTCACCCCTCCACTTT. The chain couples TRBV9 to TRBJ1-6, with D unclear. The length of the CDR3 is 14 residues. CDR1 and CDR2 (germline): SGDLS, YYNGEE. Trimming shortened V by 6 bases and J by 7 bases, and 14 bases separated the two germline ends.

The rearrangement uses TRBV6-6 and TRBJ1-2, with D perhaps matching TRBD1 (6 bases). The germline V gene encodes CDR1 MNHNY and CDR2 SVGAGI (reference sequence). This CDR3 contains 13 residues. V was clipped by 8 bases and J by 5 bases, with 15 bases between them. The CDR3 DNA reads as TGTGCCAGCTTTGGGAGGGGGGTTTATGGCTACACCTTC. It codes for CASFGRGVYGYTF.